This T cell receptor beta chain was sequenced for a study of T cell responses to AZD1222 COVID-19 vaccine. Whole-study results and caveats: Epitopes outside B.1.351 and B.1.1.7 mutated regions reportedly drew nearly half of spike TCRs.

Method: immunoSEQ multiplex PCR; TCRdb's copy keeps in-frame clones and lacks some. The sample contains about 170,000 clones, roughly 87% of which appear only once. V was shortened by 4 bases and J by 7 bases, with 7 bases between the two germline ends. The CDR3 runs to 11 residues. Germline assignment: CDR1 SEHNR and CDR2 FQNEAQ (reference sequence). In the case of this clone: Its target is unknown.

This clonotype was obtained from an adult who received the AZD1222 COVID-19 vaccine. Here the sequenced sample was peripheral blood, taken 28 days after the second AZD1222 dose. The chain joins TRBV7-9 to TRBJ1-2; D is possibly TRBD1 (6 bases). The CDR3 reads CASSYRVGYTF. The CDR3, as DNA: TGTGCCAGCAGCTACAGGGTTGGCTACACCTTC.